This is a list of T cell receptor beta chains from one sample in a study of blood T cell repertoires in COVID-19. The protocol was immunoSEQ multiplex PCR, while the TCRdb copy is restricted to in-frame clones and leaves out a portion. Altogether about 100,000 clones are present, around 90% being singletons, with the ten largest covering 4.5% to 6.5%. The sequenced sample consisted of peripheral blood. These receptor sequences come from a human donor in a cohort sampled during active COVID-19. Both conserved end residues are part of each CDR3. D genes are given only for firm matches. Part of the rows lack a size; the others show once, few, many or a class for expanded clones.

len,j_gene,v_gene,d_gene,abundance,CDR3aa,CDR3nt
16,TRBJ2-3,TRBV7-6,TRBD2,.,CASSLGAGGYTDTQYF,TGTGCCAGCAGCCTAGGAGCGGGGGGGTACACAGATACGCAGTATTTT
13,TRBJ1-1,TRBV6-4,.,.,CASSVTVNTEAFF,TGTGCCAGCAGTGTCACAGTGAACACTGAAGCTTTCTTT
14,TRBJ2-1,TRBV7-2,.,.,CASSYEPTYNEQFF,TGTGCCAGCAGCTACGAGCCTACCTACAATGAGCAGTTCTTC
15,TRBJ2-2,TRBV5-6,.,.,CASSLLAVDTGELFF,TGTGCCAGCAGCTTGCTAGCCGTCGACACCGGGGAGCTGTTTTTT
15,TRBJ1-2,TRBV6-6,.,.,CASSYTGLANYGYTF,TGTGCCAGCAGTTACACTGGGCTCGCTAACTATGGCTACACCTTC
15,TRBJ2-1,TRBV9,.,.,CASSVAGPHYNEQFF,TGTGCCAGCAGCGTAGCAGGTCCCCACTACAATGAGCAGTTCTTC
15,TRBJ1-6,TRBV5-1,.,once,CASSGAVGMNSPLHF,TGCGCCAGCTCAGGGGCAGTCGGCATGAATTCACCCCTCCACTTT
10,TRBJ1-2,TRBV20-1,TRBD1,once,CSASDRSDTF,TGCAGTGCTTCGGACAGGAGCGACACCTTC
14,TRBJ2-2,TRBV24-1,.,.,CATSAEADTGELFF,TGTGCCACCAGTGCAGAGGCAGACACCGGGGAGCTGTTTTTT
11,TRBJ2-1,TRBV11-2,.,.,CASSLANEQFF,TGTGCCAGCAGCTTAGCGAATGAGCAGTTCTTC
14,TRBJ2-7,TRBV20-1,TRBD2,few,CSASVSSGSHEQYF,TGCAGTGCTAGTGTGTCTAGCGGGAGCCACGAGCAGTACTTC
14,TRBJ1-5,TRBV6-6,TRBD1,.,CASSRDSLNQPQHF,TGTGCCAGCAGCCGGGACAGCCTCAATCAGCCCCAGCATTTT
15,TRBJ2-7,TRBV27,TRBD1,.,CASSLFGTGTYEQYF,TGTGCCAGCAGTTTATTCGGGACAGGGACCTACGAGCAGTACTTC
18,TRBJ2-1,TRBV11-3,TRBD2,.,CASSLSSGRLSSYNEQFF,TGTGCCAGCAGCTTGTCTAGCGGGAGGCTTAGCTCCTACAATGAGCAGTTCTTC
13,TRBJ1-5,TRBV6-6,TRBD1,.,CASCRDRKQPQHF,TGTGCCAGTTGCCGGGACAGGAAGCAGCCCCAGCATTTT
15,TRBJ1-2,TRBV27,.,.,CASSFSQGTIYGYTF,TGTGCCAGCAGTTTCTCCCAGGGCACCATCTATGGCTACACCTTC
15,TRBJ2-1,TRBV19,.,.,CASRPPGLKYNEQFF,TGTGCCAGTAGACCTCCGGGACTTAAATACAATGAGCAGTTCTTC
18,TRBJ2-2,TRBV27,.,.,CASSLSASTAANTGELFF,TGTGCCAGCAGTTTATCAGCCTCGACGGCGGCGAACACCGGGGAGCTGTTTTTT
18,TRBJ2-7,TRBV6-1,.,.,CASSEAGVAVLGGYEQYF,TGTGCCAGCAGTGAAGCAGGGGTAGCGGTACTCGGAGGCTACGAGCAGTACTTC
12,TRBJ1-2,TRBV11-2,.,.,CASSLALNGYTF,TGTGCCAGCAGCTTAGCGCTAAATGGCTACACCTTC
14,TRBJ1-2,TRBV18,TRBD1,.,CASSPDREAYGYTF,TGTGCCAGCTCACCCGACAGGGAGGCCTATGGCTACACCTTC
16,TRBJ2-4,TRBV7-2,TRBD2,few,CASSLQSVGGPRVQYF,TGTGCCAGCAGCTTACAGTCAGTGGGAGGGCCACGGGTTCAGTACTTC
12,TRBJ2-7,TRBV28,.,.,CASSFRPSGQYF,TGTGCCAGCAGTTTTAGGCCCAGCGGGCAGTACTTC
15,TRBJ2-3,TRBV19,TRBD1,.,CASSKWTGGTDTQYF,TGTGCCAGTAGTAAGTGGACAGGGGGCACAGATACGCAGTATTTT
14,TRBJ1-2,TRBV10-3,.,.,CAISDRGKDYGYTF,TGTGCCATCAGTGACAGGGGAAAAGACTATGGCTACACCTTC
11,TRBJ2-1,TRBV11-2,.,.,CASSGHRGQFF,TGTGCCAGCAGCGGACATCGAGGGCAGTTCTTC
14,TRBJ2-1,TRBV6-6,TRBD2,.,CASRGAGEYNEQFF,TGTGCCAGCAGGGGAGCGGGAGAATACAATGAGCAGTTCTTC
19,TRBJ1-2,TRBV3-1/TRBV3-2,TRBD1,few,CASSQSRTGSLRASGGYTF,TGTGCCAGCAGCCAAAGTCGGACAGGCAGCCTTCGGGCATCTGGTGGCTACACCTTC
19,TRBJ2-3,TRBV11-2,TRBD1,.,CASSSDPQGAVSSTDTQYF,TGTGCCAGCAGCTCCGATCCCCAGGGGGCAGTATCTAGCACAGATACGCAGTATTTT
14,TRBJ1-2,TRBV28,TRBD1,.,CASTSPGQGYGYTF,TGTGCCAGCACTAGTCCGGGACAGGGATATGGCTACACCTTC
14,TRBJ1-4,TRBV7-9,.,.,CASSAGGIREKLFF,TGTGCCAGCAGCGCCGGGGGAATAAGGGAAAAACTGTTTTTT